These T cell receptor beta chains were read from a single sample in a study of patients and donors after allogeneic stem cell transplantation. MiXCR, run by TCRdb on the RT-PCR reads, gives a single entry per CDR3 protein. The sample records some 30,000 distinct CDR3 sequences, around 33% being singletons. Specimen: blood, either unsorted or a sorted T cell fraction (not recorded which). These TCRs come from a human donor who was either an allogeneic HSCT recipient or a stem cell or donor lymphocyte infusion donor (not recorded which). It is not recorded whose cells these are; they may come from a transplant donor. The CDR3 runs from the conserved cysteine through the conserved F or W. The D gene is left open where the match is weak. Rows may omit the clone size; those that give it use once, few, many or a size class.

.	.	TRBV12-3/TRBV12-4	TRBJ1-6	CASSAVENSPLHF	TGTGCCAGCAGTGCGGTCGAAAATTCACCCCTCCACTTT
few	.	TRBV6-2/TRBV6-3	TRBJ2-2	CAVSVNTGELFF	TGTGCCGTGAGCGTAAACACCGGGGAGCTGTTTTTT
.	.	TRBV20-1	TRBJ1-4	CSARDPRGAFSFEKLFF	TGCAGTGCTAGAGATCCTCGGGGGGCATTCTCCTTTGAAAAACTGTTTTTT
.	.	TRBV24-1	TRBJ2-1	CATSDSQSSPYNEQFF	TGTGCCACCAGTGATTCTCAATCCTCCCCCTACAATGAGCAGTTCTTC
.	.	TRBV27	TRBJ1-4	CASSSPGRGDEKLFF	TGTGCCAGCAGTTCGCCCGGCAGGGGAGATGAAAAACTGTTTTTT
few	.	TRBV19	TRBJ2-5	CASSIERETQYF	TGTGCCAGTAGTATTGAGAGAGAGACCCAGTACTTC
few	.	TRBV7-9	TRBJ2-3	CASSLAQSVYTDTQYF	TGTGCCAGCAGCTTAGCGCAAAGCGTTTACACAGATACGCAGTATTTT
.	.	TRBV10-2	TRBJ1-2	CASDRSGNYGYTF	TGCGCCAGCGACAGGAGCGGGAACTATGGCTACACCTTC
.	TRBD1	TRBV10-3	TRBJ1-5	CAISESRDRTQPQHF	TGTGCCATCAGTGAGTCGAGGGACAGGACTCAGCCCCAGCATTTT
.	TRBD2	TRBV5-1	TRBJ2-1	CASSFETSGRNEQFF	TGCGCCAGCAGCTTTGAGACTAGCGGGAGAAATGAGCAGTTCTTC
.	.	TRBV5-1	TRBJ1-1	CASSLEENTEAFF	TGCGCCAGCAGCTTGGAAGAGAACACTGAAGCTTTCTTT
once	TRBD2	TRBV29-1	TRBJ2-1	CSVEDLTSGGYNEQFF	TGCAGCGTTGAAGATCTGACTAGCGGGGGTTACAATGAGCAGTTCTTC
.	.	TRBV7-9	TRBJ2-3	CASSENTDTQYF	TGTGCCAGCAGCGAGAACACAGATACGCAGTATTTT
.	.	TRBV7-9	TRBJ2-1	CASSLRAGYHNEQFF	TGTGCCAGCAGCTTAAGGGCAGGGTACCACAATGAGCAGTTCTTC
.	.	TRBV12-3/TRBV12-4	TRBJ2-3	CASSFWGSSTDTQYF	TGTGCCAGCAGTTTTTGGGGCAGCAGCACAGATACGCAGTATTTT
.	.	TRBV10-3	TRBJ1-2	CAISESSRQIYGYTF	TGTGCCATCAGTGAGTCTTCCCGACAGATATATGGCTACACCTTC
few	TRBD2	TRBV12-3/TRBV12-4	TRBJ2-3	CASSLALAGDRDTQYF	TGTGCCAGCAGTTTGGCACTAGCGGGAGACCGAGATACGCAGTATTTT
few	TRBD2	TRBV7-2	TRBJ2-1	CASSEGLAGVNEQFF	TGTGCCAGCAGCGAGGGACTAGCGGGAGTTAATGAGCAGTTCTTC
.	.	TRBV7-2	TRBJ1-1	CASSLVRNTEAFF	TGTGCCAGCAGCTTAGTACGAAACACTGAAGCTTTCTTT
few	TRBD2	TRBV20-1	TRBJ2-7	CSARDGGSSYEQYF	TGCAGTGCTAGAGATGGCGGGAGTTCCTACGAGCAGTACTTC
.	.	TRBV6-5	TRBJ2-5	CASSYSPAFQETQYF	TGTGCCAGCAGTTACTCGCCGGCGTTTCAAGAGACCCAGTACTTC
.	TRBD1	TRBV18	TRBJ2-7	CASSIGQGTGHIYEQYF	TGTGCCAGCTCAATTGGACAGGGGACTGGCCATATCTACGAGCAGTACTTC
few	TRBD1	TRBV13	TRBJ1-2	CASSVGQLYYGYTF	TGTGCCAGCAGCGTGGGACAGCTCTACTATGGCTACACCTTC
.	.	TRBV6-5	TRBJ1-2	CASSYRGGPNYGYTF	TGTGCCAGCAGTTACCGCGGGGGCCCTAACTATGGCTACACCTTC
few	.	TRBV29-1	TRBJ2-7	CSVEAAYEQYF	TGCAGCGTTGAGGCCGCCTACGAGCAGTACTTC
.	TRBD2	TRBV29-1	TRBJ2-1	CSVDRAGVTNEQFF	TGCAGCGTTGACCGGGCGGGAGTTACGAATGAGCAGTTCTTC
few	.	TRBV15	TRBJ2-7	CATSRARGVGEQYF	TGTGCCACCAGCAGAGCTCGGGGAGTGGGCGAGCAGTACTTC
.	.	TRBV9	TRBJ2-5	CASSRTFQETQYF	TGTGCCAGCAGTCGGACCTTCCAAGAGACCCAGTACTTC
few	TRBD2	TRBV3-1	TRBJ2-1	CASSDRSTSARGNEQFF	TGTGCCAGCAGCGATCGCTCAACTAGCGCGAGAGGCAATGAGCAGTTCTTC
many	.	TRBV10-3	TRBJ1-1	CAISGHGTPNTEAFF	TGTGCCATCAGTGGGCACGGGACACCTAACACTGAAGCTTTCTTT
few	.	TRBV2	TRBJ1-6	CASLGGRYFNSPLHF	TGTGCCAGCCTGGGCGGCAGATACTTTAATTCACCCCTCCACTTT
.	.	TRBV29-1	TRBJ2-7	CSVETSAGAYEQYF	TGCAGCGTTGAAACGAGCGCGGGGGCGTACGAGCAGTACTTC
.	.	TRBV5-1	TRBJ2-7	CASSSGQNYEQYF	TGCGCCAGCAGCTCCGGACAGAACTACGAGCAGTACTTC
.	.	TRBV20-1	TRBJ2-1	CSAGPGLGNNEQFF	TGCAGTGCTGGTCCGGGACTGGGCAACAATGAGCAGTTCTTC
many	.	TRBV20-1	TRBJ1-4	CSASTGSNEKLFF	TGCAGTGCCTCGACGGGTAGTAATGAAAAACTGTTTTTT
few	.	TRBV6-6	TRBJ2-7	CATHGPNYEQYF	TGTGCCACGCATGGACCTAACTACGAGCAGTACTTC